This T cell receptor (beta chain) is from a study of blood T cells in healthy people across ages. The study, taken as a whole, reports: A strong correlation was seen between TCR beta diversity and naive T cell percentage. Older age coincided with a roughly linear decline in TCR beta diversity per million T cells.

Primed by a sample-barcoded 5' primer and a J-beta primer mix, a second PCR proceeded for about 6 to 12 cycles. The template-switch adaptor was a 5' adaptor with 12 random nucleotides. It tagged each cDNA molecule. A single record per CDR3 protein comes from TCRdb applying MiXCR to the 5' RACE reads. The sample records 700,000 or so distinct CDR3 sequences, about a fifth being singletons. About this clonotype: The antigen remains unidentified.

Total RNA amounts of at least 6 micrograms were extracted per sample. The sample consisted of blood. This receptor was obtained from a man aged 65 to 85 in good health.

The CDR3 loop is CASSLVSIQRSYNEQFF. The CDR3 coding sequence is TGCGCCAGCAGCTTGGTGTCTATCCAGCGCTCCTACAATGAGCAGTTCTTC. This chain links TRBV5-1 with TRBJ2-1; D gene unclear. With 0 bases removed from V and 0 bases from J, the gap between germline ends came to 13 bases. This CDR3 comprises 17 residues. Germline V lookup: CDR1 SGHRS, CDR2 YFSETQ.